Below, 8 T cell receptor beta chains from the same sample are listed, as sequenced in a study of CXCR3-negative and CXCR3-positive naive CD8 T cells. Researchers prepared the TRB cDNA libraries using 5' RACE with UMI labels. With the 5' RACE reads reprocessed, TCRdb shows one record per CDR3 protein and no DNA. This sample lists 40,000 to 55,000 distinct CDR3 sequences; its ten largest clones have 1.6%. Sample: naive CXCR3- CD8+ T cells from blood. Subset noted: CD45RO-CCR7+CD27+CD95- naive CD8+ T cells lacking CXCR3 (TNR3-). The source is a human donor in good health. Some clones in this sample may be carry-over from other donors' samples.

The chain uses TRBV14 and TRBJ1-2; TCRdb proposes TRBD1, but this gene call is untestable without DNA. CDR3 length equals 16 residues. Germline assignment: CDR1 SGHDN and CDR2 FVKESK. The CDR3 loop is CASSRPTTGWDYGYTF. Full variable domain (rest looked up from reference TRBV14 and TRBJ1-2): EAGVTQFPSHSVIEKGQTVTLRCDPISGHDNLYWYRRVMGKEIKFLLHFVKESKQDESGMPNNRFLAERTGGTYSTLKVQPAELEDSGVYFCASSRPTTGWDYGYTFGSGTRLTVV.

The chain carries TRBV29-1 and TRBJ2-5; absent DNA, TCRdb's TRBD1 call cannot be checked. Germline CDR1 SQVTM, CDR2 ANQGSEA. The CDR3 totals 17 residues. CDR3 protein: CSVEDQDTPGPQETQYF.

The chain couples TRBV29-1 to TRBJ2-1; TCRdb's D call of TRBD2 is untestable without DNA. CDR3 length: 11 amino acids. The germline V gene encodes CDR1 SQVTM and CDR2 ANQGSEA. The chain's CDR3 is CSAPSLGEQFF.

The chain joins TRBV27 to TRBJ2-4; TCRdb returns TRBD1, unconfirmable since there is no DNA. CDR1 and CDR2 (germline): MNHEY, SMNVEV (reference sequence). The CDR3 covers 15 residues. The CDR3 loop reads CASKQGANNKNIQYF.

The chain employs TRBV5-1 and TRBJ1-1. The CDR3 extends over 13 amino acids. Germline CDR1 and CDR2: SGHRS and YFSETQ. CDR3 sequence: CATRRGVNTEAFF.

The chain joins TRBV28 to TRBJ2-7; the D gene TCRdb calls, TRBD2, cannot be checked with no DNA. The CDR3 length is 13 residues. Germline-derived CDR1 and CDR2 are MDHEN and SYDVKM. The CDR3 sequence: CASGPGEGYEQYF.

The chain links TRBV3-1 to TRBJ2-7; the D gene TCRdb calls, TRBD2, cannot be checked with no DNA. Germline V CDR1 and CDR2: LGHDT, YNNKEL (reference sequence). This CDR3 spans 14 amino acids. CDR3 loop: CASSQEGLAYEQYF.

The chain recombines TRBV15 with TRBJ1-4; TCRdb indicates TRBD1, and absent DNA this call remains unverified. CDR1 is LNHNV, CDR2 YYDKDF, per germline (reference sequence). The CDR3 totals 13 residues. The CDR3 is CATLDRTNEKLFF.